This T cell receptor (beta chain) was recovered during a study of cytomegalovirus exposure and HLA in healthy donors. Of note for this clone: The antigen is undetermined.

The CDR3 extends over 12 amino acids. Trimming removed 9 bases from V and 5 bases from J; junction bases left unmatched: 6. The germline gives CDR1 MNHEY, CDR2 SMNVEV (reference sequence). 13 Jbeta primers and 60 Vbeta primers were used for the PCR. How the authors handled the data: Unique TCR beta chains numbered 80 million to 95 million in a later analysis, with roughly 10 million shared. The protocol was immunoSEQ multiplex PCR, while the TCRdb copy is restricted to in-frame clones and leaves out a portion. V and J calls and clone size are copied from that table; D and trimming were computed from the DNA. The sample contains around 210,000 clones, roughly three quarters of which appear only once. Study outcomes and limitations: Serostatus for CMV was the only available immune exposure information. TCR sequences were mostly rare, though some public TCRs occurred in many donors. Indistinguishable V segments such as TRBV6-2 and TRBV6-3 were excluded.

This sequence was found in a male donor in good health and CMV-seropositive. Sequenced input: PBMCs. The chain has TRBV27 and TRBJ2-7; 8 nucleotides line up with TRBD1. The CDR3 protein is CASGQGIHEQYF. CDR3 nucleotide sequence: TGTGCCAGTGGACAGGGAATCCACGAGCAGTACTTC.